One and the same sample provided the 28 T cell receptor beta chains below, sequenced in a study of shared T cell receptors in the human thymus. Sequencing was performed with immunoSEQ multiplex PCR; in TCRdb, only in-frame clones are kept and a portion is missing. The profile shows about 710,000 clones, over 75% of them singletons. This sample also appeared in a second study, on human thymus T cells.

The sequenced sample was thymocytes. The receptor source for this set is a boy younger than two with a congenital heart defect.

J is TRBJ1-3 and V is TRBV10-2; the D gene is possibly TRBD1 (6 bases). Germline V gene sequence: CDR1 WSHSY, CDR2 SAAADI. The CDR3 runs to 16 residues. V lost 6 bases and J 0 bases, leaving 15 bases between the germline ends. The CDR3 DNA is TGCGCCAGCAGCCAGACAGGTGACCTCTCTGGAAACACCATATATTTT. Amino acids: CASSQTGDLSGNTIYF.

J is TRBJ2-7 and V is TRBV4-1, with 10 bases fitting TRBD1. The V gene's germline CDR1 is MGHRA and CDR2 YSYEKL. V trimming: 1 base; J trimming: 5 bases; junction bases outside the gene matches: 20. The CDR3 is 20 residues long. Here the CDR3 reads CASSQAARGTGEALVHEQYF. CDR3 in DNA: TGCGCCAGCAGCCAAGCTGCCCGCGGGACAGGGGAGGCATTAGTCCACGAGCAGTACTTC.

This rearrangement joins TRBV18 to TRBJ2-7, with 12 bases aligning to TRBD2. Per the germline V gene, CDR1 is KGHSH and CDR2 is LQKENI. The CDR3 contains 19 residues. J was trimmed by 2 bases and V by 4 bases; bases with no gene match: 15. The CDR3 region is CASSLQFESSGGDTYEQYF. For the CDR3, the DNA is TGTGCCAGCTCACTACAATTCGAGTCTAGCGGGGGGGATACCTACGAGCAGTACTTC.

The chain is built from TRBV6-4 and TRBJ2-7; maybe TRBD1 (6 bases). Trimming removed 2 bases at V and 2 bases at J, with 13 bases between. The germline V gene has CDR1 MRHNA and CDR2 SNTAGT. This CDR3 has 15 amino acids. In DNA form, the CDR3 reads TGTGCCAGCAGTGACGACAGGTTTCTAACCTACGAGCAGTACTTC. Protein: CASSDDRFLTYEQYF.

V and J are TRBV5-6 and TRBJ1-1; maybe TRBD1 (6 bases). Germline CDR1 reads SGHDT; CDR2 reads YYEEEE. The CDR3 runs to 18 residues. V was cut by 5 bases and J by 1 base, with 24 bases left in between. The CDR3, as DNA: TGTGCCAGCAGTTTGAGCCGGGGGGCAGAGGAGGAGAACACTGAAGCTTTCTTT. Translated: CASSLSRGAEEENTEAFF.

CDR3 DNA sequence: TGTGCCAGCAGCTTAGCCACCTCGTATACAGGCTCTGGAAACACCATATATTTT. Amino acids: CASSLATSYTGSGNTIYF. J is TRBJ1-3 and V is TRBV7-8, with D possibly TRBD1 on 5 matching bases. The CDR3 consists of 18 residues. Trimming shortened V by 0 bases and J by 0 bases, and 15 bases separated the two germline ends. In germline, CDR1 is SGHVS, CDR2 FQNEAQ.

The rearrangement links TRBV19 to TRBJ2-7; D gene ambiguous. Germline assignment: CDR1 LNHDA and CDR2 SQIVND (reference sequence). Between the trimmed V and J ends, which lost 1 base and 3 bases, there was a span of 13 bases. The CDR3 loop spans 15 amino acids. The CDR3 nucleotides read TGTGCCAGTAGTATAGGTTTTGACATCGACTACGAGCAGTACTTC. It translates to CASSIGFDIDYEQYF.

The J gene is TRBJ2-1, the V gene TRBV5-5; 14 bases agree with TRBD2. CDR3 size: 15 residues. The germline gives CDR1 SGHKS, CDR2 YYEKEE (reference sequence). V lost 4 bases, J lost 10 bases, and 7 bases stayed unmatched. The DNA for the CDR3 is TGTGCCAGCAGCGGGGGACTAGCGGGAGCGGGCGAGCAGTTCTTC. This translates into CASSGGLAGAGEQFF.

This chain connects TRBV6-6 to TRBJ2-5; TRBD2 matches at 9 bases. The trim removed 6 bases at V and 2 bases at J, leaving 10 bases unmatched. The CDR3 runs to 16 residues. The germline CDR1 and CDR2 sequences are MNHNY and SVGAGI (reference sequence). CDR3 coding DNA: TGTGCCAGCAGAGACTCCAGCGGGAGGACTCAAGAGACCCAGTACTTC. Translation gives CASRDSSGRTQETQYF.

The rearrangement links TRBV29-1 to TRBJ1-1, with unresolved D. The CDR3 sequence is 14 residues long. Germline values: CDR1 SQVTM, CDR2 ANQGSEA. Trimming shortened V by 4 bases and J by 4 bases, and 16 bases separated the two germline ends. The CDR3 spells CSVVRVPRATEAFF. The CDR3 DNA reads as TGCAGCGTTGTGAGGGTACCGCGGGCCACTGAAGCTTTCTTT.

V and J are TRBV25-1 and TRBJ2-3; 7 bases are a match to TRBD1. Germline values: CDR1 MGHDK, CDR2 SYGVNS. The CDR3 runs 13 residues. V was clipped by 6 bases and J by 3 bases; unmatched bases: 3. The CDR3 protein is CASSNRGTDTQYF. The CDR3 DNA sequence: TGTGCCAGCAGCAACAGGGGAACAGATACGCAGTATTTT.

With respect to this clone: The CDR3 end shows no conserved phenylalanine or tryptophan, and so a read error is likely. Because the CDR3's place on the DNA is in doubt, the DNA is left out and the CDR3 is given as listed by TCRdb. The chain joins TRBV7-9 to TRBJ2-3; the table's D call TRBD1 went unverified against the DNA. Per germline, CDR1 SEHNR and CDR2 FQNEAQ (reference sequence). Including both end residues, the CDR3 is 11 amino acids long. The CDR3 reads CASSLDAWDRG.

The gene calls are TRBV7-8 and TRBJ1-2; D remains unclear. CDR1 is SGHVS and CDR2 is FQNEAQ in the germline V gene. The CDR3 consists of 15 residues. V lost 5 bases and J lost 4, with 17 bases in between. CDR3 DNA: TGTGCCAGCAGCCCCCAAGACCGAGGAATCTATGGCTACACCTTC. Encoded protein: CASSPQDRGIYGYTF.

The rearrangement links TRBV5-4 to TRBJ2-4; 12 bases align to TRBD2. The CDR3 consists of 14 residues. The J segment lost 8 bases and the V segment lost 0 bases, leaving 0 bases of the junction unmatched. Germline lookup yields CDR1 SGHNT and CDR2 YYREEE (reference sequence). CDR3 DNA sequence: TGTGCCAGCAGCTTGGGACTAGCGGGAGACATTCAGTACTTC. As protein: CASSLGLAGDIQYF.

The V call is TRBV5-1, the J call TRBJ2-1; 7 positions match TRBD1. V lost 6 bases, J lost 8 bases, and 5 bases stayed unmatched. The CDR3 runs 12 residues. Germline loops: CDR1 SGHRS, CDR2 YFSETQ. For the CDR3, the DNA is TGCGCCAGCACCCTCGGACAGGATGAGCAGTTCTTC. Its translation is CASTLGQDEQFF.

The V call is TRBV27, the J call TRBJ2-5, with 8 nucleotides matching TRBD1. CDR1 is MNHEY, CDR2 SMNVEV, per germline (reference sequence). The trim removed 10 bases at V and 5 bases at J, leaving 9 bases unmatched. This CDR3 is built from 13 residues. CDR3: CATRPDRAETQYF. The CDR3 nucleotides read TGTGCCACCCGCCCGGACAGGGCCGAGACCCAGTACTTC.

This clone showed up just once. The V call is TRBV4-3, the J call TRBJ2-7, with 10 bases fitting TRBD1. The length of the CDR3 is 15 residues. The J segment lost 3 bases and the V segment lost 1 base, leaving 3 bases of the junction unmatched. From germline, CDR1 is LGHNA and CDR2 YSLEER. The CDR3 sequence: CASSQGQGAIYEQYF. CDR3 coding DNA: TGCGCCAGCAGCCAAGGACAGGGGGCAATCTACGAGCAGTACTTC.

The chain combines TRBV4-3 with TRBJ2-7, with D unclear. V was shortened by 1 base and J by 2 bases, with 9 bases between the two germline ends. Germline CDR1 and CDR2: LGHNA and YSLEER. This CDR3 spans 14 amino acids. CDR3 amino acids: CASSQGPSTYEQYF. Here the CDR3 DNA reads TGCGCCAGCAGCCAAGGTCCAAGCACCTACGAGCAGTACTTC.

This clone was counted once. This chain links TRBV19 with TRBJ2-1; possible D gene TRBD1, 8 bases. In germline, CDR1 is LNHDA, CDR2 SQIVND (reference sequence). The CDR3 totals 18 residues. V gave up 1 base and J gave up 0 bases, with 16 bases separating them. The CDR3 reads CASSIVRTGRVSYNEQFF. The CDR3 region has the DNA TGTGCCAGTAGTATAGTTAGGACAGGGAGGGTCTCCTACAATGAGCAGTTCTTC. The full variable domain, rest sourced from reference TRBV19 and TRBJ2-1, is DGGITQSPKYLFRKEGQNVTLSCEQNLNHDAMYWYRQDPGQGLRLIYYSQIVNDFQKGDIAEGYSVSREKKESFPLTVTSAQKNPTAFYLCASSIVRTGRVSYNEQFFGPGTRLTVL.

This chain connects TRBV28 to TRBJ2-7, with 7 bases aligning to TRBD1. Germline assignment: CDR1 MDHEN and CDR2 SYDVKM. Trimming took 6 bases from V and 5 from J; bases not matched to a gene: 4. This CDR3 spans 12 amino acids. The CDR3 spells CASRRQGNEQYF. The CDR3 nucleotides read TGTGCCAGCAGACGACAGGGTAACGAGCAGTACTTC.

The CDR3 here is CASSSGQNQPQHF. The CDR3 nucleotides read TGTGCCAGCTCATCGGGACAGAATCAGCCCCAGCATTTT. This chain connects TRBV18 to TRBJ1-5; 7 positions agree with TRBD1. The CDR3 loop spans 13 amino acids. Germline V gene sequence: CDR1 KGHSH, CDR2 LQKENI. The ends lost 5 bases at V and 4 bases at J; junction bases unmatched: 2.

Details on this clone: Mismatch with germline at one junction end may stem from a read error. This rearrangement joins TRBV7-2 to TRBJ2-7; no firm D call. The germline V gene encodes CDR1 SGHTA and CDR2 FQGNSA. The CDR3 runs to 15 residues. CDR3 sequence reads: CASSLVPGANYEQYF. The CDR3 region has the DNA TGTGCTAGCAGCTTAGTCCCAGGTGCTAACTACGAGCAGTACTTC.

The chain recombines TRBV9 with TRBJ2-3, with 9 bases fitting TRBD1. The V gene end was trimmed by 2 bases and the J gene end by 6 bases; junction bases not matched to a gene: 7. The CDR3 extends over 15 amino acids. Germline assignment: CDR1 SGDLS and CDR2 YYNGEE. The CDR3 loop is CASSVRDRVWDTQYF. The CDR3 bases are TGTGCCAGCAGCGTCCGGGACAGGGTCTGGGATACGCAGTATTTT.

The chain carries TRBV6-1 and TRBJ1-2; weak D call: TRBD1 (5 bases). The CDR3 loop spans 14 amino acids. The germline V gene encodes CDR1 MNHNS and CDR2 SASEGT. The germline V and J ends were trimmed by 5 bases and 7 bases, with 17 bases remaining between them. CDR3 nucleotide sequence: TGTGCCAGCAGTTCCCGGGGGAGGGTAGTTGGCTACACCTTC. This translates into CASSSRGRVVGYTF.

This clone appeared once. V gene TRBV19 combines with J gene TRBJ1-5, with D hard to call. The CDR3 spans 17 residues. CDR1 is LNHDA, CDR2 SQIVND, per germline (reference sequence). The germline V and J ends were trimmed by 2 bases and 8 bases, with 22 bases remaining between them. The chain's CDR3 is CASSIMVHSSNVKPQHF. CDR3 DNA: TGTGCCAGTAGTATAATGGTCCACAGTTCCAACGTAAAGCCCCAGCATTTT.

The chain joins TRBV5-1 to TRBJ1-1; 8 nucleotides agree with TRBD1. The germline gives CDR1 SGHRS, CDR2 YFSETQ. V was clipped by 3 bases and J by 5 bases; unmatched bases: 18. The CDR3 runs 18 residues. CDR3 protein: CASSWGLAGGVHRTEAFF. CDR3 DNA sequence: TGCGCCAGCAGCTGGGGGTTGGCAGGGGGCGTTCATAGAACTGAAGCTTTCTTT.

The chain joins TRBV7-2 to TRBJ1-5; 10 positions match TRBD1. The germline V gene has CDR1 SGHTA and CDR2 FQGNSA. V gave up 1 base and J gave up 4 bases; unmatched junction bases: 7. The CDR3 is 17 amino acids. CDR3 bases: TGTGCCAGCAGCTTAGGTCTGGGACAGGGGAGGAATCAGCCCCAGCATTTT. Its translation is CASSLGLGQGRNQPQHF.

Only a few counts were recorded for this clone. The chain couples TRBV5-4 to TRBJ1-2; TRBD1 agrees at 8 bases. The V and J ends lost 0 bases and 8 bases, in that order; junction bases with no gene match: 9. The CDR3 length is 15 residues. CDR1 SGHNT and CDR2 YYREEE come from the germline V gene (reference sequence). The CDR3 DNA follows: TGTGCCAGCAGCTTGGTAGGGCAGGGGGCGCAGGGCTACACCTTC. Amino acids: CASSLVGQGAQGYTF.